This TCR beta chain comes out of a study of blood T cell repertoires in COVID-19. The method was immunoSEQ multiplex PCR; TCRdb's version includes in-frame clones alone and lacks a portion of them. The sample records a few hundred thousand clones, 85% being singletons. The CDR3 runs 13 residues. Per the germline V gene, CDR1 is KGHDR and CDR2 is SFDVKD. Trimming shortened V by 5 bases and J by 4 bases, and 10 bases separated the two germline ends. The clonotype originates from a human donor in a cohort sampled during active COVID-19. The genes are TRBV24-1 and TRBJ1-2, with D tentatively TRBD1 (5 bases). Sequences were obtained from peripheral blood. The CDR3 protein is CATSVGRSYGYTF. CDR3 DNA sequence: TGTGCCACCAGTGTGGGGCGGTCCTATGGCTACACCTTC.